The 27 T cell receptor beta chains below were found in one sample sequenced in a study of T cell therapy after organ transplantation. Repertoires were generated with immunoSEQ multiplex PCR, while TCRdb's copy carries only in-frame clones and drops some. The table includes roughly 48,000 clones, approximately 94% detected once. Their cognate antigens are unknown. The specimen comprised CD8+ T cells from blood, sampled before autologous CMV-specific T cell therapy. These receptors came from a human patient who had received a solid organ transplant and had CMV disease.

Only one count was recorded for this clone. The V call is TRBV6-5, the J call TRBJ2-2; D is uncertain. The CDR3 contains 14 residues. V was pared by 0 bases and J by 4 bases, with 6 bases between. CDR1 is MNHEY and CDR2 is SVGAGI in the germline V gene. Written as DNA, the CDR3 is TGTGCCAGCAGTTACTCTCAAAGCACCGGGGAGCTGTTTTTT. Translated, it gives CASSYSQSTGELFF.

The rearrangement joins TRBV4-3 to TRBJ2-7; the match to TRBD1 covers 7 bases. The CDR3 extends over 17 amino acids. Losses at the gene ends were 0 bases for V and 4 bases for J; bases not matched to a gene: 12. Germline V gene sequence: CDR1 LGHNA, CDR2 YSLEER. CDR3 nucleotide sequence: TGCGCCAGCAGCCAAGATCTGGGACAGAGGAGTTTTTACGAGCAGTACTTC. Translation: CASSQDLGQRSFYEQYF.

The chain is built from TRBV6-4 and TRBJ2-1; TRBD2 aligns across 7 bases. V was pared by 3 bases and J by 7 bases, with 6 bases of the junction left unmatched. Germline V CDR1 and CDR2: MRHNA, SNTAGT. This CDR3 is built from 14 residues. Here the CDR3 DNA reads TGTGCCAGCAGTGAAGGCGGGAGTCCTAATGAGCAGTTCTTC. Its protein is CASSEGGSPNEQFF.

The CDR3 DNA is TGTGCCAGCAGTGAATACCTTGTCCCGAGGACGGAAGTTTATGGCTACACCTTC. It translates to CASSEYLVPRTEVYGYTF. The chain recombines TRBV2 with TRBJ1-2; D not resolved. The CDR3 covers 18 residues. Germline values: CDR1 SNHLY, CDR2 FYNNEI. V shed 2 bases and J shed 5 bases, with 24 bases lying between them.

This rearrangement joins TRBV7-9 to TRBJ2-1, with D uncertain. The V and J ends lost 4 bases and 4 bases respectively, with 14 bases between them. Germline lookup yields CDR1 SEHNR and CDR2 FQNEAQ (reference sequence). This CDR3 is built from 15 residues. CDR3 sequence: CASSSRSSAYNEQFF. CDR3 bases: TGTGCCAGCAGCTCCCGAAGTTCAGCTTACAATGAGCAGTTCTTC.

This clone was detected once. Here the CDR3 DNA reads TGTGCCAGCAGCCAAGGTCTAGCGTACTCCTACGAGCAGTACTTC. Amino acids: CASSQGLAYSYEQYF. The chain employs TRBV4-2 and TRBJ2-7, with TRBD2 as a possible D gene (6 bases). The CDR3 covers 15 residues. V was trimmed by 1 base and J by 0 bases, leaving 10 bases between them. CDR1 LGHNA and CDR2 YNFKEQ come from the germline V gene.

The rearrangement joins TRBV15 to TRBJ2-7; 8 bases are a match to TRBD1. J lost 4 bases, V lost 0 bases, and 8 bases had no gene match. The CDR3 spans 16 residues. Germline V CDR1 and CDR2: LNHNV, YYDKDF (reference sequence). CDR3 in DNA: TGTGCCACCAGCAGAGATACCGGCAGGGGGCTATACGAGCAGTACTTC. Its protein product is CATSRDTGRGLYEQYF.

The genes are TRBV19 and TRBJ1-1; D not certain. This CDR3 is 13 amino acids long. From germline, CDR1 is LNHDA and CDR2 SQIVND (reference sequence). Trimming removed 3 bases at V and 6 bases at J, with 11 bases between. CDR3 in amino acids: CASSIYGGPEAFF. The CDR3 nucleotides read TGTGCCAGTAGTATTTATGGAGGCCCTGAAGCTTTCTTT.

This sequence joins TRBV2 and TRBJ2-7; weak D call: TRBD2 (6 bases). CDR1 is SNHLY, CDR2 FYNNEI, per germline. The length of the CDR3 is 15 residues. Trimming took 3 bases from V and 3 from J, leaving 15 bases between them. The CDR3, as DNA: TGTGCCAGCAGTGAGAGGCGGGACGGACGCTACGAGCAGTACTTC. Protein sequence: CASSERRDGRYEQYF.

This clone has only a few counts. The genes are TRBV11-2 and TRBJ2-1, with 14 positions matching TRBD2. CDR3 length: 18 residues. Germline CDR1 is SGHAT and CDR2 is FQNNGV. The J segment lost 7 bases and the V segment lost 5 bases, leaving 13 bases of the junction unmatched. This CDR3 is CASSPEGTSGREGNEQFF. DNA for the CDR3: TGTGCCAGCAGCCCCGAAGGGACTAGCGGGAGAGAAGGTAATGAGCAGTTCTTC.

The chain combines TRBV5-1 with TRBJ1-1; D unclear. Deletions cut 2 bases from V and 0 bases from J, with 5 bases between. Germline values: CDR1 SGHRS, CDR2 YFSETQ. The CDR3 is made up of 13 amino acids. The CDR3 DNA sequence: TGCGCCAGCAGCTTTAACATGAACACTGAAGCTTTCTTT. Its translation: CASSFNMNTEAFF. Combining the CDR3 with reference TRBV5-1 and TRBJ1-1 gives the whole variable domain KAGVTQTPRYLIKTRGQQVTLSCSPISGHRSVSWYQQTPGQGLQFLFEYFSETQRNKGNFPGRFSGRQFSNSRSEMNVSTLELGDSALYLCASSFNMNTEAFFGQGTRLTVV.

The V and J genes are TRBV30 and TRBJ1-1; D remains unclear. CDR3 length: 15 amino acids. V was pared by 0 bases and J by 0 bases, with 11 bases between. The germline V gene encodes CDR1 GTSNPN and CDR2 SVGIG (reference sequence). For the CDR3, the DNA is TGTGCCTGGAGTGTACCTTGGGGTATGAACACTGAAGCTTTCTTT. The encoded protein is CAWSVPWGMNTEAFF. The variable domain in full, completed from reference TRBV30 and TRBJ1-1, reads SQTIHQWPATLVQPVGSPLSLECTVEGTSNPNLYWYRQAAGRGLQLLFYSVGIGQISSEVPQNLSASRPQDRQFILSSKKLLLSDSGFYLCAWSVPWGMNTEAFFGQGTRLTVV.

The chain links TRBV7-9 to TRBJ2-3; TRBD1 matches at 7 bases. V lost 8 bases, J lost 1 base, and 12 bases stayed unmatched. Germline V gene sequence: CDR1 SEHNR, CDR2 FQNEAQ (reference sequence). CDR3 length: 16 amino acids. In DNA, the CDR3 is TGTGCCAGCGCAACCCCAAGGGACAGAGGCACAGATACGCAGTATTTT. It specifies CASATPRDRGTDTQYF.

The J gene is TRBJ2-7, the V gene TRBV6-4; D is possibly TRBD2 (5 bases). The length of the CDR3 is 17 residues. The V end lost 2 bases, the J end lost 3 bases, and 20 bases lay between the germline ends. Germline lookup yields CDR1 MRHNA and CDR2 SNTAGT. This CDR3 is CASSDLIRGLNRYEQYF. CDR3 coding DNA: TGTGCCAGCAGTGACCTGATAAGAGGGTTGAACCGCTACGAGCAGTACTTC.

V usage is TRBV7-9 and J usage is TRBJ1-2; maybe TRBD1 (5 bases). The CDR3 covers 13 residues. Germline V CDR1 and CDR2: SEHNR, FQNEAQ (reference sequence). V dropped 5 bases and J dropped 3 bases, with 10 bases sitting between them. The CDR3, as DNA: TGTGCCAGCAGCATCGGGACGGACTATGGCTACACCTTC. This gives the protein CASSIGTDYGYTF. Full variable domain (remainder filled in from reference TRBV7-9 and TRBJ1-2): DTGVSQNPRHKITKRGQNVTFRCDPISEHNRLYWYRQTLGQGPEFLTYFQNEAQLEKSRLLSDRFSAERPKGSFSTLEIQRTEQGDSAMYLCASSIGTDYGYTFGSGTRLTVV.

The CDR3 sequence is CASSLFGEGGYTF. As DNA, the CDR3 is TGTGCCAGCAGTTTATTCGGGGAGGGTGGCTACACCTTC. The rearrangement uses TRBV27 and TRBJ1-2; no clear D gene. Looked up from germline, CDR1 is MNHEY and CDR2 is SMNVEV (reference sequence). V lost 1 base and J lost 7, with 10 bases in between. This CDR3 spans 13 amino acids.

This chain joins TRBV10-2 and TRBJ2-7; D is uncertain. V lost 0 bases, J lost 4 bases, and 4 bases lay in between. The CDR3 contains 12 residues. The germline gives CDR1 WSHSY, CDR2 SAAADI. The CDR3 is CASSESGYEQYF. The CDR3 DNA reads TGCGCCAGCAGTGAGTCCGGGTACGAGCAGTACTTC.

The chain is built from TRBV6-5 and TRBJ2-1, with a weak D call TRBD2 (6 bases). The V end was cut by 2 bases, the J end by 6 bases, with 17 bases between. The V gene's germline CDR1 is MNHEY and CDR2 SVGAGI. The CDR3 is made up of 16 amino acids. The CDR3 loop is CASSYRPRGLGNEQFF. For the CDR3, the DNA is TGTGCCAGCAGTTACCGTCCTAGGGGACTCGGCAATGAGCAGTTCTTC.

The chain carries TRBV7-2 and TRBJ1-5; TRBD1 might be the D (5 bases). CDR1 is SGHTA and CDR2 is FQGNSA in the germline V gene. The CDR3 runs 15 residues. Trimming shortened V by 3 bases and J by 2 bases, and 11 bases separated the two germline ends. As DNA, the CDR3 is TGTGCCAGCAGCTTTTTCCGGGGCGGCAATCAGCCCCAGCATTTT. It yields the protein CASSFFRGGNQPQHF.

The chain has TRBV13 and TRBJ2-5; a possible D gene is TRBD2 (6 bases). Germline CDR1 PRHDT, CDR2 FYEKMQ (reference sequence). V shed 0 bases and J shed 4 bases, with 18 bases lying between them. CDR3 length: 17 amino acids. In DNA, the CDR3 is TGTGCCAGCAGCTTAGGCCCACCAGGGAGGAATAGAGAGACCCAGTACTTC. It codes for CASSLGPPGRNRETQYF. Full variable domain (outside the CDR3, taken from reference TRBV13 and TRBJ2-5): AAGVIQSPRHLIKEKRETATLKCYPIPRHDTVYWYQQGPGQDPQFLISFYEKMQSDKGSIPDRFSAQQFSDYHSELNMSSLELGDSALYFCASSLGPPGRNRETQYFGPGTRLLVL.

The V call is TRBV9, the J call TRBJ1-5; D is undetermined. CDR1 SGDLS and CDR2 YYNGEE come from the germline V gene. This CDR3 spans 13 amino acids. V shed 2 bases and J shed 0 bases, with 3 bases lying between them. CDR3: CASSVNSNQPQHF. For the CDR3, the DNA is TGTGCCAGCAGCGTTAATAGCAATCAGCCCCAGCATTTT.

J is TRBJ2-3 and V is TRBV5-6; D unclear. Germline lookup yields CDR1 SGHDT and CDR2 YYEEEE. Trimming cost V 2 bases and J 2 bases, with 0 bases left between them. The CDR3 sequence is 11 residues long. The CDR3 spells CASSFTDTQYF. The CDR3 region has the DNA TGTGCCAGCAGCTTCACAGATACGCAGTATTTT.

This chain links TRBV2 with TRBJ2-7, with TRBD2 identical over 8 bases. CDR1 and CDR2 (germline): SNHLY, FYNNEI. J gave up 2 bases and V 6 bases, and 18 bases lay outside the gene matches. The CDR3 covers 18 residues. CDR3 sequence reads: CASRGAGAGVPHAYEQYF. The CDR3 DNA reads as TGTGCCAGCAGGGGGGCGGGAGCGGGGGTCCCCCACGCCTACGAGCAGTACTTC.

The chain combines TRBV19 with TRBJ2-3; 7 positions match TRBD2. In germline, CDR1 is LNHDA, CDR2 SQIVND (reference sequence). With V trimmed by 5 bases and J by 4 bases, 12 bases remained unmatched. The CDR3 contains 16 residues. The DNA of the CDR3 is TGTGCCAGTAGTCTGGTCGGGAGCGGGGCTCCAGATACGCAGTATTTT. Translated: CASSLVGSGAPDTQYF. Combining the CDR3 with reference TRBV19 and TRBJ2-3 gives the whole variable domain DGGITQSPKYLFRKEGQNVTLSCEQNLNHDAMYWYRQDPGQGLRLIYYSQIVNDFQKGDIAEGYSVSREKKESFPLTVTSAQKNPTAFYLCASSLVGSGAPDTQYFGPGTRLTVL.

V gene TRBV30 combines with J gene TRBJ2-7; D remains ambiguous. Trimming shortened V by 0 bases and J by 2 bases, and 8 bases separated the two germline ends. CDR1 is GTSNPN and CDR2 is SVGIG in the germline V gene (reference sequence). CDR3 length: 13 amino acids. This CDR3 reads CAWSVGSPYEQYF. The CDR3, as DNA: TGTGCCTGGAGTGTAGGCAGCCCCTACGAGCAGTACTTC.

The chain is built from TRBV9 and TRBJ2-4; D is uncertain. The V end was cut by 4 bases, the J end by 0 bases, with 8 bases between. Germline CDR1 is SGDLS and CDR2 is YYNGEE. This CDR3 region has 14 residues. CDR3 in amino acids: CASSPRLAKNIQYF. DNA for the CDR3: TGTGCCAGCAGCCCACGATTAGCCAAAAACATTCAGTACTTC.

J is TRBJ1-5 and V is TRBV4-3, with TRBD1 matching over 8 bases. Trimming cost V 4 bases and J 8 bases; bases outside gene matches: 7. This CDR3 comprises 14 residues. The germline gives CDR1 LGHNA, CDR2 YSLEER. The CDR3 here is CASSRTGQGKPQHF. The CDR3, as DNA: TGCGCCAGCAGCCGGACTGGACAGGGTAAGCCCCAGCATTTT.